This entry concerns a single T cell receptor beta chain. It has no known antigen specificity. Per-base qualities were not stored, and no clone one base away is much larger. Between the V and J ends, shortened by 4 bases and 5 bases respectively, the junction contains 15 bases. From its cysteine to its phenylalanine, the CDR3 spans 15 amino acids. The only DNA kept is the CDR3, 45 bases in frame from the first base. For CDR1 and CDR2, the germline V gene lists SGHRS and YFSETQ. Libraries were prepared through 5' RACE. The sequencer listed for this sample is Illumina HiSeq 2500. A second roughly 6 to 12 cycle PCR used a sample-barcoded 5' primer and a J-beta primer mix. A template-switch 5' adaptor carrying 12 random nucleotides introduced a unique molecular identifier onto each TCR beta cDNA molecule. Each sample yielded at least 2.5 million CDR3-containing paired-end reads. First-strand cDNA was synthesized from all RNA with the Mint cDNA synthesis kit, primed by a TRBC-specific oligonucleotide. After uracil-DNA glycosylase treatment, a first 18-cycle PCR used universal primers M1SS and BC2_uni_R on all cDNA. The study's own analysis went as follows. For normalization, 1 million high-quality reads were randomly selected from each sample, with every read carrying a distinct molecular identifier. Instead of being binned into consensus sequences, reads with shared molecular identifiers were discarded. MiTCR, run with a Q25 quality threshold and the strictest error-elimination algorithm, handled CDR3 identification, clonotype clustering and error correction. Lower-bound total TCR beta diversity was estimated with a nonparametric unseen species model using Euler transformation. The public sequencing data were trimmed at Q25 with fastp and processed into clonotypes with MiXCR by TCRdb, which kept only in-frame beta chains. Duplicate CDR3 protein sequences are folded into a single record with the most common DNA and genes. In this record, the V and J calls reflect TCRdb's handling and not the investigators' own analysis. The sample table holds about 770,000 distinct CDR3 sequences, of which 40% to 50% were seen once. The ten largest make up roughly 18% of the sample.

This sample stems from a study of blood T cells in healthy people across ages (dated by TCRdb to the mid-2010s). Regarding the research as a whole: In model experiments, roughly one uniquely barcoded TCR beta cDNA molecule per two T cells was captured by template switching. Age-related changes in TCR beta repertoire diversity were measured in the study by deep sequencing normalized with unique cDNA molecular identifiers. For two donors (one aged 18 to 29 and one aged 80 or older), the study analyzed two additional independent replicas of 1 million unique cDNA reads from the same blood draw. To avoid experimental bias, donors of different ages were spread randomly across the sequencing lanes. Donors were grouped into four age groups: young (average 16 years), middle-aged (39), aged (approximately 67) and long-lived (about 82).

The donors were roughly 40 Caucasian individuals from Russia, aged roughly 6 to 95 years, who were systemically healthy. Roughly 9.5 milliliters of peripheral blood were drawn from each donor into EDTA-treated Vacutainer tubes. Ficoll-Paque density-gradient centrifugation was used to isolate PBMCs, with at least 6.5 million obtained per sample. Trizol reagent was used to extract total RNA from the PBMCs, yielding at least 5 micrograms per sample. For every donor, an aliquot of PBMCs went through flow cytometry to measure the percentages of naive CD45RAhigh/CD27high T cells. What the authors observed across the whole study: Because donor CMV infection status was unknown, age-related changes in expanded clonotypes were potentially confounded. Compared with the aged group, the long-lived group had more naive CD4+ T cells, fewer expanded clones and increased TCR diversity, suggesting age selection. Observed TCR beta diversity per million T cells fell roughly linearly with age, and a significant reduction was already apparent by age around 39. Estimates of total diversity from one million sequenced T cells were regarded as lower bounds and underestimates. Since profiling was done on bulk unsorted PBMCs, naive and antigen-experienced compartments could not be conclusively compared. There was a strong correlation between observed TCR beta diversity and the percentage of naive T cells measured by flow cytometry.

The source of this sequence is a man aged 60-69 years in good health. Recombination joined TRBV5-1 with TRBJ1-4, with the identity of the D gene unclear. The material sequenced was blood. The CDR3 reads CASSPLATQNEKLFF. The nucleotide sequence is TGCGCCAGCAGCCCTCTCGCGACCCAAAATGAAAAACTGTTTTTT. Reference TRBV5-1 and TRBJ1-4 genes cover what lies past the CDR3, so the full variable domain is KAGVTQTPRYLIKTRGQQVTLSCSPISGHRSVSWYQQTPGQGLQFLFEYFSETQRNKGNFPGRFSGRQFSNSRSEMNVSTLELGDSALYLCASSPLATQNEKLFFGSGTQLSVL.